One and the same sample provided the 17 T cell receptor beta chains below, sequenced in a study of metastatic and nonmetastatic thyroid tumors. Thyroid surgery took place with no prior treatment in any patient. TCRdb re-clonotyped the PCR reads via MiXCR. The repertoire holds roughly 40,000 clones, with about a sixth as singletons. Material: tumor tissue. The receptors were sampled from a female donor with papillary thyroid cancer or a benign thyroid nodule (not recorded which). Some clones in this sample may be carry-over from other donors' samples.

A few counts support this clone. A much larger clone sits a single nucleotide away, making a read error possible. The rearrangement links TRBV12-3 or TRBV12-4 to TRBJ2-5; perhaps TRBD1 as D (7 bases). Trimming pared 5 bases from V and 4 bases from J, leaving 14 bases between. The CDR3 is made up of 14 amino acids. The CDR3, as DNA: TGTGCCAGCAGTCACAATCAGGGGGGAGAGACCCAGTACTTC. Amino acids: CASSHNQGGETQYF.

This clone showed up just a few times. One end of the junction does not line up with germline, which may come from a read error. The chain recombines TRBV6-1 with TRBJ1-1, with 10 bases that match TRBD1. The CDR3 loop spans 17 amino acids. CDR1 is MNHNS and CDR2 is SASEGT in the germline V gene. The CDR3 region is CASSADRGRRVNTQAFF. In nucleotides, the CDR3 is TGTGCCAGCAGTGCAGACAGGGGGCGGCGGGTTAACACTCAAGCTTTCTTT.

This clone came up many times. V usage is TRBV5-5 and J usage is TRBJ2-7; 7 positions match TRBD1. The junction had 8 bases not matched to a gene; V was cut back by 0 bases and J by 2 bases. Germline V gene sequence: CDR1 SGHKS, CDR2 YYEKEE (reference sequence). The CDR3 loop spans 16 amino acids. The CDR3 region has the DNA TGTGCCAGCAGCTTGGGGACAGGCCGTACCCCCTACGAGCAGTACTTC. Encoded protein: CASSLGTGRTPYEQYF.

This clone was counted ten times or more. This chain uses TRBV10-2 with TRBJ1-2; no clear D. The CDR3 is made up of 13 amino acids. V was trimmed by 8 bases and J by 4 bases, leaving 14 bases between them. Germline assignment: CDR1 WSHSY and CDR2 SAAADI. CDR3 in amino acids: CASQAWVGYGYTF. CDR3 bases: TGCGCCAGCCAGGCATGGGTTGGCTATGGCTACACCTTC.

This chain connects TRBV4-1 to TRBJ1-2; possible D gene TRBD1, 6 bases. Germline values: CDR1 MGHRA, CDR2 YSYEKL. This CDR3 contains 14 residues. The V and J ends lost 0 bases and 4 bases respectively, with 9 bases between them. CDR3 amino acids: CASSQEQGPYGYTF. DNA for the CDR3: TGCGCCAGCAGCCAAGAACAGGGACCCTATGGCTACACCTTC.

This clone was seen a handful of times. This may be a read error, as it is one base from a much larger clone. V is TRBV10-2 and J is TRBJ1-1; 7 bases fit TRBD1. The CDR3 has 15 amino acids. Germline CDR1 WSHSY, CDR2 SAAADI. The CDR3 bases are TGCTCCAGCAACCGGGACAGTAGCATGAACACTGAAGCTTTCTTT. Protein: CSSNRDSSMNTEAFF.

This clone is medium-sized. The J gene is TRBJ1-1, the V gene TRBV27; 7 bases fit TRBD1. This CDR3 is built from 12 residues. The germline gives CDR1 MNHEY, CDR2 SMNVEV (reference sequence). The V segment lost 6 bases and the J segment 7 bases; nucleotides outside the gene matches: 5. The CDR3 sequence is CASRTGTVEAFF. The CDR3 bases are TGTGCCAGCAGAACCGGGACAGTTGAAGCTTTCTTT.

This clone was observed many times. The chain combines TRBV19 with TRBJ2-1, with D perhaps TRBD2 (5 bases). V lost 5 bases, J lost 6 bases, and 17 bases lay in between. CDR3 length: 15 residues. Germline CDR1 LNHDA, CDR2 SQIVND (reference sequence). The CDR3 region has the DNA TGTGCCAGTAGTCCCGCTCTGAGGGAATCCAATGAGCAGTTCTTC. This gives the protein CASSPALRESNEQFF.

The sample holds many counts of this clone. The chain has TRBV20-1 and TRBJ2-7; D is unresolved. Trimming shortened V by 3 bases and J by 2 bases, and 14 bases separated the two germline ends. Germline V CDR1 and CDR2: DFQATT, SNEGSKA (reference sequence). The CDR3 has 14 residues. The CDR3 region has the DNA TGCAGTGCTAGGATACCGGGCCGAACCTACGAGCAGTACTTC. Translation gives CSARIPGRTYEQYF.

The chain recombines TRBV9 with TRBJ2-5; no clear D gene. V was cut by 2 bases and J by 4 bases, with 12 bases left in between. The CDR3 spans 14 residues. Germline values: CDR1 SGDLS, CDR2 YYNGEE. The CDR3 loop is CASSVGGGLETQYF. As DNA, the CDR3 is TGTGCCAGCAGCGTCGGCGGTGGCCTAGAGACCCAGTACTTC.

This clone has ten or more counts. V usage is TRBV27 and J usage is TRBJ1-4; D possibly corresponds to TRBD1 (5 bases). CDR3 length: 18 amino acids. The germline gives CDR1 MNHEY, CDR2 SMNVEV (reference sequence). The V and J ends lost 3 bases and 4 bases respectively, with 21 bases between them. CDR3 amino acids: CASSLWAIPGRYNEKLFF. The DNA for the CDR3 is TGTGCCAGCAGTTTGTGGGCTATACCGGGACGGTATAATGAAAAACTGTTTTTT.

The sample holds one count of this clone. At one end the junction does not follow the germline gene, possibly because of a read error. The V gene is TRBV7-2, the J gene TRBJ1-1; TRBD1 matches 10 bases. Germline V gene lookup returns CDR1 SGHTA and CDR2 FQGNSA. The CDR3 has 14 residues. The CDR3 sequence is CASSRWDRGTEALF. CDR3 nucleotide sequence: TGTGCCAGCAGCCGATGGGACAGGGGCACTGAAGCTTTATTT.

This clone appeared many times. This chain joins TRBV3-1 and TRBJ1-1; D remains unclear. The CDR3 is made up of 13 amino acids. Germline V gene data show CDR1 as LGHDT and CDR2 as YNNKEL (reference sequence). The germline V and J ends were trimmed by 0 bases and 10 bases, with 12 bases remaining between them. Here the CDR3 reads CASSQDPREVAFF. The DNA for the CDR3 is TGTGCCAGCAGCCAAGACCCCAGAGAGGTAGCTTTCTTT.

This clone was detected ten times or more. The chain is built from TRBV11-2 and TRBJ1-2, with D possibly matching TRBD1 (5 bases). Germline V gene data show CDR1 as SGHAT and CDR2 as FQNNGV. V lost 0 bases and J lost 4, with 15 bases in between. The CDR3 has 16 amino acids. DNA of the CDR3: TGTGCCAGCAGCTTAGAGGCTTCGGGGGGTAGCTATGGCTACACCTTC. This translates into CASSLEASGGSYGYTF.

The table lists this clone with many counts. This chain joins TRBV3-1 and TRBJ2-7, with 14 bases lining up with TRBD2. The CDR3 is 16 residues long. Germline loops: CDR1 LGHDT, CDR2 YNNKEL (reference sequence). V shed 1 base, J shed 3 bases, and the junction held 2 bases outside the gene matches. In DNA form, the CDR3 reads TGTGCCAGCAGCCAAGCCGGACTAGCGGGAGGCTACGAGCAGTACTTC. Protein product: CASSQAGLAGGYEQYF.

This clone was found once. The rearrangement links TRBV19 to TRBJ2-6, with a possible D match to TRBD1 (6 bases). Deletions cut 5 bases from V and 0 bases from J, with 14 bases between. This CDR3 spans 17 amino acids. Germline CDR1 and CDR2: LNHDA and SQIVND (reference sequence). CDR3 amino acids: CASSPGTLTSGANVLTF. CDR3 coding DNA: TGTGCCAGTAGTCCAGGGACACTAACCTCTGGGGCCAACGTCCTGACTTTC.

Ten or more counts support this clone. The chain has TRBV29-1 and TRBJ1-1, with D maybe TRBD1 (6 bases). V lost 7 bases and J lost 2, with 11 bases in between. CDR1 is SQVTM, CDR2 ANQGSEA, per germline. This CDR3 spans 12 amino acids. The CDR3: CSANRANTEAFF. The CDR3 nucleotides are TGCAGCGCCAACAGGGCTAACACTGAAGCTTTCTTT.